This passage covers 11 T cell receptor beta chains from one sample sequenced in a study of T cells expressing NK-cell markers. TCRdb re-called the 5' RACE reads; every CDR3 protein appears as one record, without DNA. The sample table sets out a few hundred thousand distinct CDR3 sequences. The sequenced material came from blood T cells: a sorted CD56 or NKG2C T cell subset, CD4+ or CD8+ T cells, or bulk PBMC T cells (not recorded which). These TCRs come from a man between 18 and 69 years old in good health.

The chain couples TRBV18 to TRBJ1-1; TCRdb's D gene call, TRBD1, goes unchecked for lack of DNA. Germline CDR1 is KGHSH and CDR2 is LQKENI. The CDR3 extends over 14 amino acids. CDR3 protein: CASLETGVNTEAFF.

The chain joins TRBV5-1 to TRBJ2-7; checking the TCRdb D call of TRBD1 is not possible without DNA. Germline V lookup: CDR1 SGHRS, CDR2 YFSETQ. The CDR3 runs 16 residues. The CDR3 reads CASSHTGTGRAHEQYF. The variable domain in full, with the rest retrieved from reference TRBV5-1 and TRBJ2-7, is KAGVTQTPRYLIKTRGQQVTLSCSPISGHRSVSWYQQTPGQGLQFLFEYFSETQRNKGNFPGRFSGRQFSNSRSEMNVSTLELGDSALYLCASSHTGTGRAHEQYFGPGTRLTVT.

The chain uses TRBV7-9 and TRBJ2-3; TCRdb proposes TRBD1, but this gene call is untestable without DNA. This CDR3 comprises 13 residues. Germline CDR1 SEHNR, CDR2 FQNEAQ (reference sequence). CDR3 region: CASSLPPGTRMYF. Variable domain in full (rest from reference TRBV7-9 and TRBJ2-3): DTGVSQNPRHKITKRGQNVTFRCDPISEHNRLYWYRQTLGQGPEFLTYFQNEAQLEKSRLLSDRFSAERPKGSFSTLEIQRTEQGDSAMYLCASSLPPGTRMYFGPGTRLTVL.

The chain has TRBV14 and TRBJ2-4; TCRdb's assignment of TRBD1 cannot be checked, as there is no DNA. Germline CDR1 SGHDN, CDR2 FVKESK. The CDR3 runs to 17 residues. CDR3: CASSQATGSASKNIQYF.

The chain combines TRBV6-1 with TRBJ1-4; TCRdb gives TRBD1 as the D gene, but with no DNA this cannot be confirmed. The CDR3 is 15 residues long. Germline-derived CDR1 and CDR2 are MNHNS and SASEGT. The CDR3 is CASRGGGTPNEKLFF.

The rearrangement links TRBV5-1 to TRBJ2-3; the TCRdb D gene call, TRBD2, has no DNA to confirm it. Per germline, CDR1 SGHRS and CDR2 YFSETQ. The CDR3 consists of 14 residues. The CDR3 loop reads CASSSQRGRDTQYF.

The rearrangement uses TRBV19 and TRBJ1-2; TCRdb gives TRBD1 as the D gene, but with no DNA this cannot be confirmed. The CDR3 consists of 17 residues. Germline V CDR1 and CDR2: LNHDA, SQIVND (reference sequence). The CDR3: CASSLGDRGPSNYGYTF.

The gene calls are TRBV6-1 and TRBJ2-4; TCRdb's D call, TRBD1, is unchecked because there is no DNA. Germline CDR1 MNHNS, CDR2 SASEGT. The CDR3 is 17 residues long. CDR3 sequence reads: CASSPGQGRGSKNIQYF.

The V call is TRBV5-6, the J call TRBJ2-5; the TCRdb call, TRBD1, lacks DNA for checking. This CDR3 spans 15 amino acids. The germline V gene encodes CDR1 SGHDT and CDR2 YYEEEE. CDR3 region: CASSFYPGKEETQYF.

The V call is TRBV7-8, the J call TRBJ2-5; there is no DNA to check the TCRdb D call of TRBD1. The CDR3 contains 15 residues. The germline V gene has CDR1 SGHVS and CDR2 FQNEAQ. CDR3 residues: CASSKDRVRQETQYF. The full variable domain, its missing parts supplied by reference TRBV7-8 and TRBJ2-5, is GAGVSQSPRYKVAKRGQDVALRCDPISGHVSLFWYQQALGQGPEFLTYFQNEAQLDKSGLPSDRFFAERPEGSVSTLKIQRTQQEDSAVYLCASSKDRVRQETQYFGPGTRLLVL.

The genes are TRBV5-1 and TRBJ2-7; the D call of TRBD1 rests on TCRdb alone, since no DNA is present to check it. CDR3 length: 12 residues. Germline CDR1 and CDR2: SGHRS and YFSETQ. CDR3 sequence reads: CASSEGGREQYF.